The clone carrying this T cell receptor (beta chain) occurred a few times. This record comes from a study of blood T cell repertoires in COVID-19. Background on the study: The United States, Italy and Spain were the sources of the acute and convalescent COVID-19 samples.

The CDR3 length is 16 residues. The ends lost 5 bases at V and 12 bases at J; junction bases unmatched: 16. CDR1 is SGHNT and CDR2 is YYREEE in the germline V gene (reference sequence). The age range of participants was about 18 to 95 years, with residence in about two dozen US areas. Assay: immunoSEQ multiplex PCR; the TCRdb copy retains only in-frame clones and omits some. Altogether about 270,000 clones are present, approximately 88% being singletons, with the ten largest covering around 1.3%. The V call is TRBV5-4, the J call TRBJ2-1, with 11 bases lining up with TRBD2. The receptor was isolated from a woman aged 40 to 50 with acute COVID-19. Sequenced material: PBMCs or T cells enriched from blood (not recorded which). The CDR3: CASRSEGLAEPLGQFF. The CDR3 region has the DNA TGTGCCAGCAGATCCGAGGGACTAGCGGAACCCTTGGGGCAGTTCTTC. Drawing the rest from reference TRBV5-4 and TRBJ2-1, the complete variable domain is ETGVTQSPTHLIKTRGQQVTLRCSSQSGHNTVSWYQQALGQGPQFIFQYYREEENGRGNFPPRFSGLQFPNYSSELNVNALELDDSALYLCASRSEGLAEPLGQFFGPGTRLTVL.